This entry features one T cell receptor (beta chain) sequence. Clones were sequenced by immunoSEQ multiplex PCR, and TCRdb holds only the in-frame ones, with some missing. The table shows about 5,900 clones, with over 75% occurring only once. CDR3 size: 14 residues. The V end was cut by 7 bases, the J end by 4 bases, with 16 bases between. Germline V CDR1 and CDR2: SGHAT, FQNNGV. The data are from a study of T cells after posttransplantation cyclophosphamide. Cyclophosphamide on days +3 and +4 followed busulfan-fludarabine conditioning and a marrow graft. The chain recombines TRBV11-2 with TRBJ1-1; TRBD1 might be the D (5 bases). The receptor was isolated from a male patient aged 50 to 60 who received an allogeneic stem cell transplant from a related donor and was CMV-positive. Some T cells may arise from the graft donor. This sample comprised CD4+ T cells sorted from blood, obtained roughly 350 days after allogeneic stem cell transplant with posttransplant cyclophosphamide. As DNA, the CDR3 is TGTGCCAGCACCATCGGCCAGGGAACCACTGAAGCTTTCTTT. Its protein product is CASTIGQGTTEAFF.